This passage covers 10 T cell receptor beta chains from one sample sequenced in a study of early T cells in non-severe SARS-CoV-2 infection. TCRdb fed the 5' RACE reads into MiXCR, producing one record per CDR3 protein. The sample lists tens of thousands of distinct CDR3 sequences, approximately 6.2% seen once, with 3.9% in the top ten. Input material: whole blood. The receptors originated from an adult who was a healthcare worker with PCR-confirmed SARS-CoV-2 infection or an uninfected control (not recorded which).

In this sample, this clonotype turned up many times. The chain recombines TRBV4-3 with TRBJ2-3; D may be TRBD2 (6 bases). V was trimmed by 1 base and J by 2 bases, leaving 7 bases between them. Looked up from germline, CDR1 is LGHNA and CDR2 is YSLEER. There are 14 residues in the CDR3. The CDR3 DNA reads as TGCGCCAGCAGCCAAGGGGAGGTCACAGATACGCAGTATTTT. Translated: CASSQGEVTDTQYF.

CDR3 nucleotide sequence: TGCAGTGCTAAGCGACTAGTGGGATTTCGCGAGACCCAGTACTTC. Translation gives CSAKRLVGFRETQYF. The chain links TRBV20-1 to TRBJ2-5; possibly TRBD2 for D (6 bases). There are 15 residues in the CDR3. With 4 bases removed from V and 5 bases from J, the gap between germline ends came to 20 bases. The germline V gene has CDR1 DFQATT and CDR2 SNEGSKA (reference sequence).

The V call is TRBV6-1, the J call TRBJ2-5; a weak D match, TRBD2 (5 bases). CDR1 and CDR2 (germline): MNHNS, SASEGT. CDR3 length equals 15 residues. The germline V and J ends were trimmed by 7 bases and 0 bases, with 15 bases remaining between them. As DNA, the CDR3 is TGTGCCAGCACCTCATCCGGGGTCTACCAAGAGACCCAGTACTTC. Translated: CASTSSGVYQETQYF.

This clonotype was recorded only once. The genes are TRBV20-1 and TRBJ2-7; TRBD1 agrees at 7 bases. CDR3 size: 14 residues. Germline loops: CDR1 DFQATT, CDR2 SNEGSKA (reference sequence). The junction had 10 bases not matched to a gene; V was cut back by 3 bases and J by 5 bases. Here the CDR3 reads CSASGTALGNEQYF. Here the CDR3 DNA reads TGCAGTGCTAGTGGGACAGCCCTGGGCAACGAGCAGTACTTC.

This clonotype occurred many times. The rearrangement uses TRBV5-1 and TRBJ2-3; D not resolved. This CDR3 comprises 12 residues. CDR1 is SGHRS, CDR2 YFSETQ, per germline. The ends were cut back, 3 bases at V and 4 bases at J, with 6 bases in the middle. DNA of the CDR3: TGCGCCAGCAGCTCCCCGTCAGATACGCAGTATTTT. Translating gives CASSSPSDTQYF. Complete variable domain (other parts from reference TRBV5-1 and TRBJ2-3): KAGVTQTPRYLIKTRGQQVTLSCSPISGHRSVSWYQQTPGQGLQFLFEYFSETQRNKGNFPGRFSGRQFSNSRSEMNVSTLELGDSALYLCASSSPSDTQYFGPGTRLTVL.

Ten or more counts support this clonotype. This sequence joins TRBV11-2 and TRBJ2-7, with D unresolved. Trimming removed 5 bases from V and 4 bases from J, with 12 bases in between. CDR1 is SGHAT and CDR2 is FQNNGV in the germline V gene. The CDR3 spans 13 residues. The DNA for the CDR3 is TGTGCCAGCAGCGACCCTCCCCCATACGAGCAGTACTTC. Its protein product is CASSDPPPYEQYF.

This clonotype has at least ten counts. The rearrangement uses TRBV27 and TRBJ2-7; D is unclear. Germline V gene sequence: CDR1 MNHEY, CDR2 SMNVEV (reference sequence). The V and J ends lost 4 bases and 4 bases respectively, with 14 bases between them. CDR3 length: 14 residues. The CDR3 is CASSSLTREYEQYF. CDR3 DNA sequence: TGTGCCAGCAGTTCCCTGACACGCGAGTACGAGCAGTACTTC.

This clonotype was detected many times. The J gene is TRBJ2-5, the V gene TRBV7-9; D not certain. The germline CDR1 and CDR2 sequences are SEHNR and FQNEAQ (reference sequence). With 5 bases removed from V and 5 bases from J, the gap between germline ends came to 18 bases. The CDR3 consists of 15 residues. The CDR3 here is CASSPSGLDWETQYF. The CDR3 coding sequence is TGTGCCAGCAGCCCTAGTGGCCTGGATTGGGAGACCCAGTACTTC.

This clonotype was counted between two and nine times. This chain uses TRBV10-3 with TRBJ1-4; D may be TRBD1 (6 bases). The V gene lost 5 bases and the J gene lost 5 bases, with 12 bases spanning the gap. Germline CDR1 ENHRY, CDR2 SYGVKD. The CDR3 extends over 14 amino acids. The CDR3 is CAISPGGRNEKLFF. CDR3 sequence (DNA): TGTGCCATCAGTCCTGGGGGGCGCAATGAAAAACTGTTTTTT.

This clonotype was detected many times. The genes are TRBV12-3 or TRBV12-4 and TRBJ2-6, with 9 nucleotides matching TRBD1. The CDR3 runs to 19 residues. Trimming at V came to 8 bases and at J to 0 bases, leaving 14 bases not matched to a gene. CDR3 amino acids: CASPLPRRTGDSGANVLTF. The DNA for the CDR3 is TGTGCCAGCCCACTTCCTCGGCGGACAGGGGACTCTGGGGCCAACGTCCTGACTTTC.